Listed below are T cell receptor beta chains from one sample, sequenced in a study of PD-1 blockade in classical Hodgkin lymphoma. Some clones are missing from TCRdb's copy, which holds only in-frame ones; the method was immunoSEQ multiplex PCR. The data hold approximately 26,000 clones, with around four fifths observed a single time. The sequencing used peripheral blood mononuclear cells (PBMCs), collected before the fourth cycle of nivolumab. Every receptor here comes from a human donor with classical Hodgkin lymphoma. Both conserved end residues are trimmed from each CDR3.

TRBV29-1	TRBJ2-5	SVEDPAIQGGETQY
TRBV29-1	TRBJ1-1	SAAPGAEAF
TRBV30	TRBJ1-1	AFGQANTEAF
TRBV28	TRBJ1-2	ASSLRGRNYGYT
TRBV7-2	TRBJ1-1	ASSLGRQNTEAF
TRBV29-1	TRBJ2-1	SVDIGQGQF
TRBV27	TRBJ2-7	ASSLRTGNTYEQY
TRBV5-1	TRBJ1-2	ASSPGSAYT
TRBV28	TRBJ1-2	ASSTGTGFDYGYT
TRBV27	TRBJ2-2	ASSQDRGPTGELF
TRBV6-5	TRBJ1-5	ASSLTTGVNQPQH
TRBV5-6	TRBJ1-4	ASIYWGQATNEKLF
TRBV19	TRBJ2-4	ASSAGQGLGNIQY
TRBV5-5	TRBJ2-3	ARSLKWGTDTQY
TRBV14	TRBJ1-4	ASSQARGFEKLF
TRBV5-1	TRBJ2-7	ASSRGQGYEQY
TRBV6-5	TRBJ2-7	ASSYSGTTQY
TRBV5-1	TRBJ2-7	ASSFLGTGAYEQY
TRBV6-5	TRBJ2-7	ASSYGPYEQY
TRBV9	TRBJ2-2	ASSVDPVGVAGRGNTGELF
TRBV29-1	TRBJ2-7	SVIRTGSSYEQY
TRBV29-1	TRBJ2-7	SVGRGMGYEQY
TRBV30	TRBJ2-3	AWSVFRLAGSTDTQY
TRBV7-8	TRBJ2-1	ASSLIRYNEQF
TRBV5-1	TRBJ1-1	ASSPLRVGTEAF
TRBV4-1	TRBJ2-1	ASSQEVPYNEQF
TRBV5-5	TRBJ2-7	ASSASGLGAGLSYEQY
TRBV5-5	TRBJ2-7	ASSRSGQPSYEQY
TRBV6-4	TRBJ1-1	VEGGDTEAF
TRBV13	TRBJ2-7	ASSRGGILGEQY
TRBV5-4	TRBJ2-3	ASSLGIATDTQY
TRBV5-6	TRBJ2-1	ASKPEGAAQQF
TRBV7-9	TRBJ2-1	ASSLTSRRGGSYNEQF
TRBV28	TRBJ2-3	ASSLTGIGGAQY
TRBV18	TRBJ2-7	ASSLLHRTSDSYEQY
TRBV19	TRBJ1-3	ASISGSSGNTIY
TRBV5-5	TRBJ2-3	ASALGSRTDTQY
TRBV29-1	TRBJ2-6	SVLMTHTKSGQRPD
TRBV2	TRBJ2-1	ASGNSPREQF
TRBV18	TRBJ2-1	ASSPLFAGVYNEQF
TRBV7-8	TRBJ1-2	ASSPALGSGYT
TRBV28	TRBJ1-1	ASSVNRVTNTEAF
TRBV7-2	TRBJ2-1	ASSLAGRPSTYNEQF
TRBV30	TRBJ1-1	AWSVGGEAF
TRBV19	TRBJ2-1	ASSFPGGSSYNEQF
TRBV19	TRBJ2-3	ASSISEADTQY